A selection of T cell receptor beta chains follows, all from one sample in a study of control samples from healthy donors and cancer patients. Method: immunoSEQ multiplex PCR; TCRdb's copy keeps in-frame clones and lacks some. The table shows 130,000 or so clones, with about 90% occurring only once. Sequencing was done on a sample of blood. The receptors were sampled from a man between 18 and 35 years old in good health. The CDR3 runs from the conserved cysteine through the conserved F or W. A D gene is named only where the DNA matches it firmly. Rows give clone size only sometimes, using once, few, many, or a class for an expanded clone.

j_call | clone_size | d_call | v_call | cdr3_aa | cdr3_nt
TRBJ1-3 | - | - | TRBV7-3 | CASGDSGNTIYF | TGTGCCAGCGGGGATTCTGGAAACACCATATATTTT
TRBJ2-7 | - | TRBD2 | TRBV7-3 | CATRPLAGGYEQYF | TGTGCCACACGCCCCCTAGCGGGGGGATACGAGCAGTACTTC
TRBJ1-1 | few | - | TRBV7-9 | CASGDGPLNTEAFF | TGTGCCAGCGGGGATGGGCCCTTGAACACTGAAGCTTTCTTT
TRBJ2-5 | - | - | TRBV5-4 | CASSLGPLKETQYF | TGTGCCAGCAGCTTGGGTCCTCTTAAAGAGACCCAGTACTTC
TRBJ1-1 | once | - | TRBV14 | CASSQGGGYGTEAFF | TGTGCCAGCAGCCAAGGGGGAGGATACGGCACTGAAGCTTTCTTT
TRBJ2-7 | - | TRBD1 | TRBV6-5 | CASSYSGQLYEQYF | TGTGCCAGCAGTTACTCGGGACAGCTCTACGAGCAGTACTTC
TRBJ1-6 | - | - | TRBV19 | CASSMRGTPYNSPLHF | TGTGCCAGTAGTATGAGGGGCACCCCCTATAATTCACCCCTCCACTTT
TRBJ1-2 | - | TRBD1 | TRBV29-1 | CSAKLTGGLRGYTF | TGCAGCGCCAAACTGACAGGGGGGTTACGAGGCTACACCTTC
TRBJ2-7 | - | TRBD1 | TRBV7-9 | CASSLMGQGAGEQYF | TGTGCCAGCAGCTTAATGGGACAGGGGGCGGGCGAGCAGTACTTC
TRBJ1-1 | - | - | TRBV2 | CASSDTRAGTEAFF | TGTGCCAGCAGTGACACGAGGGCGGGGACTGAAGCTTTCTTT
TRBJ1-4 | - | TRBD1 | TRBV19 | CASSRGQGEEKLFF | TGTGCCAGTAGTAGGGGACAGGGTGAAGAAAAACTGTTTTTT
TRBJ1-2 | - | - | TRBV6-5 | CASSPDDYGYTF | TGTGCCAGCAGCCCGGACGACTATGGCTACACCTTC
TRBJ2-1 | - | - | TRBV5-4 | CASSLWGGAHEQFF | TGTGCCAGCAGCTTGTGGGGGGGGGCCCATGAGCAGTTCTTC
TRBJ1-3 | - | - | TRBV30 | CAWTTLGQPTSGNTIYF | TGTGCCTGGACGACCCTCGGGCAGCCAACCTCTGGAAACACCATATATTTT
TRBJ1-1 | - | TRBD1 | TRBV7-2 | CASSLSEGAWTEAFF | TGTGCCAGCAGCTTATCGGAGGGGGCTTGGACTGAAGCTTTCTTT
TRBJ2-7 | - | - | TRBV28 | CASSSSLAMSRGRSYEQYF | TGTGCCAGCAGTTCATCCCTTGCCATGTCCAGGGGACGTTCCTACGAGCAGTACTTC
TRBJ2-3 | - | TRBD2 | TRBV5-4 | CASSLALAGGTTDTQYF | TGTGCCAGCAGCTTGGCCCTCGCGGGGGGAACCACAGATACGCAGTATTTT
TRBJ1-2 | - | TRBD1 | TRBV27 | CASSIIAGTGGSGYTF | TGTGCCAGCAGTATCATCGCAGGGACAGGGGGGAGTGGCTACACCTTC
TRBJ1-4 | - | - | TRBV7-9 | CASSFGGLSNEKLFF | TGTGCCAGCAGCTTCGGGGGGCTCTCTAATGAAAAACTGTTTTTT
TRBJ2-7 | few | - | TRBV3-1/TRBV3-2 | CASSQDGTPYEQYF | TGTGCCAGCAGCCAAGATGGGACCCCCTACGAGCAGTACTTC
TRBJ2-7 | once | - | TRBV19 | CASSIARGQLTYEQYF | TGTGCCAGTAGTATTGCCCGGGGACAACTAACCTACGAGCAGTACTTC
TRBJ1-6 | - | - | TRBV5-1 | CASRDTENSPLHF | TGCGCCAGCAGGGACACAGAGAATTCACCCCTCCACTTT
TRBJ1-1 | - | - | TRBV28 | CASGNTEAFF | TGTGCCAGCGGTAACACTGAAGCTTTCTTT
TRBJ2-7 | - | TRBD1 | TRBV19 | CASSIKQGASYEQYF | TGTGCCAGTAGTATTAAACAGGGGGCCTCCTACGAGCAGTACTTC
TRBJ2-4 | - | - | TRBV3-1/TRBV3-2 | CAGGAGLAKNIQYF | TGTGCCGGGGGGGCGGGACTAGCCAAAAACATTCAGTACTTC
TRBJ1-5 | - | - | TRBV2 | CASSASLDPQHF | TGTGCCAGCAGTGCGTCCCTAGATCCCCAGCATTTT
TRBJ1-4 | - | - | TRBV19 | CASSSSDVGEKLFF | TGTGCCAGTAGCTCCTCGGACGTAGGTGAAAAACTGTTTTTT
TRBJ2-7 | - | TRBD1 | TRBV19 | CASRTGTGDYEQYF | TGTGCCAGTAGGACCGGGACAGGAGACTACGAGCAGTACTTC
TRBJ2-1 | - | TRBD1 | TRBV29-1 | CSVPGTGGIYYNEQFF | TGCAGCGTGCCTGGGACAGGGGGCATCTACTACAATGAGCAGTTCTTC
TRBJ1-5 | - | TRBD1 | TRBV5-6 | CASSLTGGNQPQHF | TGTGCCAGCAGCTTGACAGGGGGCAATCAGCCCCAGCATTTT
TRBJ1-2 | once | TRBD1 | TRBV6-5 | CASSYPAGGFYGYTF | TGTGCCAGCAGTTACCCGGCAGGGGGCTTCTATGGCTACACCTTC
TRBJ2-3 | - | - | TRBV7-9 | CASSPTQNTDTQYF | TGTGCCAGCAGCCCTACACAAAACACAGATACGCAGTATTTT
TRBJ1-1 | once | TRBD1 | TRBV9 | CASSVTGTGGMNTEAFF | TGTGCCAGCAGCGTAACCGGGACAGGGGGCATGAACACTGAAGCTTTCTTT
TRBJ1-2 | once | TRBD1 | TRBV19 | CASSIIPGGRGYTF | TGTGCCAGTAGTATAATCCCAGGGGGAAGAGGCTACACCTTC
TRBJ2-1 | - | - | TRBV7-9 | CASSQIYSYNEQFF | TGTGCCAGCAGCCAAATATACTCCTACAATGAGCAGTTCTTC
TRBJ1-1 | - | - | TRBV4-3 | CASSQARASREAFF | TGCGCCAGCAGCCAAGCCCGGGCCAGCAGGGAAGCTTTCTTT
TRBJ1-2 | - | - | TRBV2 | CASSGVGGRGGYTF | TGTGCCAGCTCGGGAGTAGGGGGGCGCGGTGGCTACACCTTC
TRBJ1-1 | - | TRBD1 | TRBV6-1 | CASSARQGVMNTEAFF | TGTGCCAGCAGTGCCAGACAGGGAGTGATGAACACTGAAGCTTTCTTT
TRBJ2-7 | - | - | TRBV7-9 | CASSLAGAGSTSDEQYF | TGTGCCAGCAGCTTAGCGGGGGCCGGTTCTACGTCGGACGAGCAGTACTTC
TRBJ1-2 | - | - | TRBV5-1 | CASSLEVTGKYGYTF | TGCGCCAGCAGCTTGGAAGTGACAGGCAAATATGGCTACACCTTC
TRBJ1-5 | - | - | TRBV6-5 | CASNPGHYSNQPQHF | TGTGCCAGCAACCCGGGACACTATAGCAATCAGCCCCAGCATTTT
TRBJ1-2 | - | - | TRBV4-2 | CASRVLQGGDYGYTF | TGTGCCAGCAGGGTCCTCCAGGGAGGGGACTATGGCTACACCTTC
TRBJ2-1 | - | TRBD2 | TRBV11-1 | CASSLELAGGTYEQFF | TGTGCCAGCAGCTTAGAGCTAGCGGGGGGTACTTATGAGCAGTTCTTC
TRBJ2-5 | - | - | TRBV6-5 | CASSYAGETQYF | TGTGCCAGCAGTTATGCGGGGGAGACCCAGTACTTC
TRBJ2-5 | - | - | TRBV3-1/TRBV3-2 | CASSLGDQETQYF | TGTGCCAGCAGCCTAGGAGACCAAGAGACCCAGTACTTC
TRBJ2-1 | - | - | TRBV5-1 | CASSFFGSGDEQFF | TGCGCCAGCAGCTTTTTTGGGTCCGGCGATGAGCAGTTCTTC
TRBJ2-3 | - | TRBD2 | TRBV6-1 | CASSEVGLADTQYF | TGTGCCAGCAGTGAAGTCGGACTAGCAGATACGCAGTATTTT
TRBJ2-1 | - | TRBD2 | TRBV5-4 | CASSLRGGYNEQFF | TGTGCCAGCAGCTTGCGGGGGGGCTACAATGAGCAGTTCTTC
TRBJ2-3 | - | TRBD2 | TRBV30 | CARAITAGGTDTQYF | TGTGCCCGGGCAATCACAGCGGGGGGCACAGATACGCAGTATTTT